This TCR beta chain was found in a study of shared clonotypes between healthy human individuals. The germline gives CDR1 WSHSY, CDR2 SAAADI. Trimming cost V 6 bases and J 11 bases, with 20 bases left between them. The CDR3 has 14 amino acids. The method was immunoSEQ multiplex PCR; TCRdb's version includes in-frame clones alone and lacks a portion of them. The data show over a million clones, with roughly 96% seen just once and more than 0.9% held by the top ten. Sequencing was performed on naive CD4+ T cells sorted from blood. As to subset: CD45RA+ positively selected. The source of this sequence is a man aged 25-40 years in good health. This chain links TRBV10-2 with TRBJ1-5, with a possible D match to TRBD1 (5 bases). The CDR3 coding sequence is TGCGCCAGCAGGGATGTTGGGGGAAGGGTTTCCCAGCATTTT. Translated, it gives CASRDVGGRVSQHF.